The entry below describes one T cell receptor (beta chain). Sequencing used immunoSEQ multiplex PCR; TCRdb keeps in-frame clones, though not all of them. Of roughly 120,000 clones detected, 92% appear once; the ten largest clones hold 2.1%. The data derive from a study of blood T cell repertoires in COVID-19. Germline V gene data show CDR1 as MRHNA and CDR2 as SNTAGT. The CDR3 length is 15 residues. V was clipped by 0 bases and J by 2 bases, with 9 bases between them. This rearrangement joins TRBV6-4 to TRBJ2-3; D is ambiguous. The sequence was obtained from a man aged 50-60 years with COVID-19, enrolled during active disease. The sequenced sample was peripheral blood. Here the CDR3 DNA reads TGTGCCAGCAGTGACTCGCACTCTCCCACAGATACGCAGTATTTT. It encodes CASSDSHSPTDTQYF.